This T cell receptor beta chain was sequenced for a study of long-term antiretroviral therapy in people with HIV. This CDR3 region has 15 residues. V lost 4 bases, J lost 0 bases, and 12 bases lay in between. CDR1 SGHTA and CDR2 FQGNSA come from the germline V gene. Specimens retained about 0.95-10 million cryopreserved PBMC preceding DNA extraction. Whole-study findings and limits: Controls had broader CDR3 length ranges than HIV repertoires did.

About this clone: Its antigen is not known.

Researchers ran immunoSEQ v3.0 at survey level. Sequencing used immunoSEQ multiplex PCR; TCRdb keeps in-frame clones, though not all of them. The repertoire holds around 16,000 clones, with roughly 85% as singletons. The input for sequencing was unsorted PBMCs, taken 0.5 years after starting antiretroviral therapy. This receptor was taken from a woman aged 40 to 50 with HIV. The chain joins TRBV7-2 to TRBJ1-1; tentative D call: TRBD1 (5 bases). The DNA for the CDR3 is TGTGCCAGCAGCTCGGGGAGGGGCCTGAACACTGAAGCTTTCTTT. Protein sequence: CASSSGRGLNTEAFF.